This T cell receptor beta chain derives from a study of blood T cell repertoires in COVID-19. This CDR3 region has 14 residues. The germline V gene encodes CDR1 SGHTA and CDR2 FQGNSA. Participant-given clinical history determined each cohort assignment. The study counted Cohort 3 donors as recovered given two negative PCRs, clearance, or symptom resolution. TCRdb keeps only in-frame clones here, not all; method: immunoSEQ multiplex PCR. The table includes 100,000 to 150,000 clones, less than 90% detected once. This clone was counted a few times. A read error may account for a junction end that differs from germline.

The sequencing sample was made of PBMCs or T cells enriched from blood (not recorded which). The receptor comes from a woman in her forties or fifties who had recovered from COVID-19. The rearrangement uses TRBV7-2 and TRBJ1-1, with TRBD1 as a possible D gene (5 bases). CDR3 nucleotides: TGTGCCAGCACCTTAGCCGGAGGGGCGGCTGAAGCTTTCTTT. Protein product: CASTLAGGAAEAFF.